The sequence of this TCR beta chain was determined in a study of T cell repertoires in aging, cancer and after chemotherapy. Turning to this clonotype: Its specificity is not known.

Multiplex touch-down PCR with TRB-A/B primers amplified rearranged V-D-J TRB sequences. TCRdb passed the multiplex PCR reads through MiXCR, listing each CDR3 protein once. This sample has around 2,000 distinct CDR3 sequences; less than 35% occur once, and the top ten carry roughly 50%. The template was genomic DNA from peripheral blood, not RNA. Germline assignment: CDR1 MNHEY and CDR2 SVGEGT. The ends were cut back, 5 bases at V and 7 bases at J, with 6 bases in the middle. The CDR3 runs 11 residues. General study points: Lymphoid organ infiltration in hematological cancer patients may impair thymic emigration or peripheral T cell expansion. Loss of evenness, beyond lost richness, contributed to age-related TCR diversity decline in cancer patients.

This TCR was recovered from a human donor with a blood cancer. The rearrangement uses TRBV6-2 or TRBV6-3 and TRBJ1-5; D is unclear. Source material: blood. Here the CDR3 DNA reads TGTGCCAGCAGTGAGGGACAGCCCCAGCATTTT. It yields the protein CASSEGQPQHF.